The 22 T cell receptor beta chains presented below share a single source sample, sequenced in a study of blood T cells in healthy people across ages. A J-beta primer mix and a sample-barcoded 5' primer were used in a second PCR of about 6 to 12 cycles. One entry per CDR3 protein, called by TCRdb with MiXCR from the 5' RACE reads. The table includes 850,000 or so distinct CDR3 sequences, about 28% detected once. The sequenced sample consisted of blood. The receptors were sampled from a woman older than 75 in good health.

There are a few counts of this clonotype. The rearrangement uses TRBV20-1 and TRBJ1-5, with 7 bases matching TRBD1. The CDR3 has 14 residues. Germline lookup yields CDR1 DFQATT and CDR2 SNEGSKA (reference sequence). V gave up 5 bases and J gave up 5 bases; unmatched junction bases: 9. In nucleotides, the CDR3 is TGCAGTGCTCGACAGGGAGAGAAGGATCAGCCCCAGCATTTT. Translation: CSARQGEKDQPQHF.

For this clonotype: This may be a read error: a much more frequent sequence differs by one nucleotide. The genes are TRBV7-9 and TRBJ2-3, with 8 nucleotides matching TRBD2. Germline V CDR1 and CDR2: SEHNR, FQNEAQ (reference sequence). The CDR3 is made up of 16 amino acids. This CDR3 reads CASSPTGTRSTGTQYF. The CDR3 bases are TGTGCCAGCAGCCCGACCGGGACTAGAAGCACAGGTACGCAGTATTTT.

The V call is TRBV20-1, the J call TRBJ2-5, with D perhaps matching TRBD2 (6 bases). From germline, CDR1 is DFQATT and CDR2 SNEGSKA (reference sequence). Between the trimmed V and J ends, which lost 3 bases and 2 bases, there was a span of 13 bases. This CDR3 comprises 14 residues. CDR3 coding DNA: TGCAGTGCTAGCCACGGGGGTTGGCAAGAGACCCAGTACTTC. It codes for CSASHGGWQETQYF.

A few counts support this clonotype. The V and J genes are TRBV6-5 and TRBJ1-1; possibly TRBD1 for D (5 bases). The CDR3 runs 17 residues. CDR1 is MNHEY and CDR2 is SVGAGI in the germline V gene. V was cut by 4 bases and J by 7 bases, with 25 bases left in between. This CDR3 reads CASSSPGTIELAGEAFF. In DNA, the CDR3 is TGTGCCAGCAGTTCCCCCGGGACGATAGAACTTGCAGGTGAAGCTTTCTTT.

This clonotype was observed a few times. The CDR3 region has the DNA TGCGCCAGCAGCCGAGAAACAGGGGTCTATGGCTACACCTTC. Amino acid sequence: CASSRETGVYGYTF. V gene TRBV4-3 combines with J gene TRBJ1-2; 7 bases map to TRBD1. Losses at the gene ends were 4 bases for V and 4 bases for J; bases not matched to a gene: 6. CDR3 length: 14 residues. Germline V gene lookup returns CDR1 LGHNA and CDR2 YSLEER.

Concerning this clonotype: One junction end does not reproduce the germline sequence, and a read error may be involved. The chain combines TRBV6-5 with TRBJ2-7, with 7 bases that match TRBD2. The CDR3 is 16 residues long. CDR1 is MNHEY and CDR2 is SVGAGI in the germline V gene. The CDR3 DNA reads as TGTGCCGGCAGTTACCCTGCGGGGCGGGGGAAGAAGTTAGAGTACTTC. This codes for CAGSYPAGRGKKLEYF.

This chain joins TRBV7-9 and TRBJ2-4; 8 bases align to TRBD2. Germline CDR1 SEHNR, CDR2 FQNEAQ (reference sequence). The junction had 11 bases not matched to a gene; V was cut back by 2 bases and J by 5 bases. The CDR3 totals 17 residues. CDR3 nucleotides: TGTGCCAGCAGCTTATTCCGTTGGACGGGGGGGGAAAACATTCAGTACTTC. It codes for CASSLFRWTGGENIQYF.

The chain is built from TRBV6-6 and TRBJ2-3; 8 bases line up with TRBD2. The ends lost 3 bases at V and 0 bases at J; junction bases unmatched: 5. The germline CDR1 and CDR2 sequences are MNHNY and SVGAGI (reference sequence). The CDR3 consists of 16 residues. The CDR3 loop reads CASSYVAGGSTDTQYF. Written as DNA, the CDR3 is TGTGCCAGCAGTTATGTTGCGGGGGGTAGCACAGATACGCAGTATTTT.

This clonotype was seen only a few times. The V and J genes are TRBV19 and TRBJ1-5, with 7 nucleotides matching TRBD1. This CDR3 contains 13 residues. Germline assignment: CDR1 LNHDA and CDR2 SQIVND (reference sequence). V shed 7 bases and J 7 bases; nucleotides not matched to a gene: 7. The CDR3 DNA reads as TGTGCCAGTACCGACAGGGCGGGACAGCCCCAGCATTTT. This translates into CASTDRAGQPQHF.

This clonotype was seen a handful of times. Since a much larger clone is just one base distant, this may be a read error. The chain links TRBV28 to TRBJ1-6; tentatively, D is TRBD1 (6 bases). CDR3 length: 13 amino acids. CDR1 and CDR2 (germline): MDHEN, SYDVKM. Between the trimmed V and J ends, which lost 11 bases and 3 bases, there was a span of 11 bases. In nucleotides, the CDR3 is TGTGCCTATCGACAGGACTATAATTCACCCCTCCACTTT. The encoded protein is CAYRQDYNSPLHF. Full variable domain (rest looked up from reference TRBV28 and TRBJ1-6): DVKVTQSSRYLVKRTGEKVFLECVQDMDHENMFWYRQDPGLGLRLIYFSYDVKMKEKGDIPEGYSVSREKKERFSLILESASTNQTSMYLCAYRQDYNSPLHFGNGTRLTVT.

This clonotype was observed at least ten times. The CDR3 region has the DNA TGTGCCAGCAGCTTGGATTTGGCCCGACAGGGGAAACGGGGAGAGCAGTACTTC. Translation gives CASSLDLARQGKRGEQYF. This sequence joins TRBV5-5 and TRBJ2-7; 8 bases line up with TRBD1. Germline loops: CDR1 SGHKS, CDR2 YYEKEE (reference sequence). This CDR3 spans 18 amino acids. The ends lost 0 bases at V and 7 bases at J; junction bases unmatched: 18.

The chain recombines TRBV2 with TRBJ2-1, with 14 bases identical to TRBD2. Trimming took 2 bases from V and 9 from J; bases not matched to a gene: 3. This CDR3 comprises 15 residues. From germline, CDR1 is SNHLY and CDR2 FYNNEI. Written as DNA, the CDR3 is TGTGCCAGCAGTGAACAGACTAGCGGGGGGGCTGAGCAGTTCTTC. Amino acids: CASSEQTSGGAEQFF.

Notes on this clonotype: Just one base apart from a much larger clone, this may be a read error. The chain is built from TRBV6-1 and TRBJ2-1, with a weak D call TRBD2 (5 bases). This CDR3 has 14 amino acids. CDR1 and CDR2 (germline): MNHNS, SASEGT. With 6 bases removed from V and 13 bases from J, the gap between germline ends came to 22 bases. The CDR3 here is CASRAAGSGETQFF. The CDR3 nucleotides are TGTGCCAGCAGAGCAGCTGGGTCTGGGGAGACCCAGTTCTTC.

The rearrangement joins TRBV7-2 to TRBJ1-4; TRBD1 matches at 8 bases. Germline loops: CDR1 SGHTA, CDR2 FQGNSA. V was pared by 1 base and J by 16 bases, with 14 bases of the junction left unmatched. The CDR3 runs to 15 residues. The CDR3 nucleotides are TGTGCCAGCAGCTTAGACGTAAATCGCGGACAGGGCCGGTTTTTT. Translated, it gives CASSLDVNRGQGRFF. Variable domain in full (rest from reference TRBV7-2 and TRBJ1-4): GAGVSQSPSNKVTEKGKDVELRCDPISGHTALYWYRQSLGQGLEFLIYFQGNSAPDKSGLPSDRFSAERTGGSVSTLTIQRTQQEDSAVYLCASSLDVNRGQGRFFGSGTQLSVL.

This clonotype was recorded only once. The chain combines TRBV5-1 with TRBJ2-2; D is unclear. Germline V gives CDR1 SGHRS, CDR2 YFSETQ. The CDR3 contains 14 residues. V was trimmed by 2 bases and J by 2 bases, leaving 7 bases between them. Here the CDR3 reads CASSLLHNTGELFF. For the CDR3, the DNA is TGCGCCAGCAGCTTACTTCATAACACCGGGGAGCTGTTTTTT.

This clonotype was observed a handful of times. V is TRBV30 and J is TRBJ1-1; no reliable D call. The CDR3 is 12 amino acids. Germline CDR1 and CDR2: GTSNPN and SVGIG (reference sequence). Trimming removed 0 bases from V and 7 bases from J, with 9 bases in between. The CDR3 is CAWSVSPSEAFF. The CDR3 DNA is TGTGCCTGGAGTGTGTCCCCCAGTGAAGCTTTCTTT.

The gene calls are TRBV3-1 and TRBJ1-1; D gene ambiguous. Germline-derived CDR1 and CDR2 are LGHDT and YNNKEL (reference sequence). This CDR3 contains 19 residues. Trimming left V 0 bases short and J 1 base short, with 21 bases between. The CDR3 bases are TGTGCCAGCAGCCAAGATCTGGTACGTAATGTGAGAACGAACACTGAAGCTTTCTTT. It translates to CASSQDLVRNVRTNTEAFF.

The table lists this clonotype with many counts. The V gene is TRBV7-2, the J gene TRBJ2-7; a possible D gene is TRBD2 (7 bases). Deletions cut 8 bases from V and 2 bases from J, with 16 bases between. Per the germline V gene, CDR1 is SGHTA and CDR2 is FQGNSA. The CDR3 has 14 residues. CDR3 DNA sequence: TGTGCCAGCCAAAGGGGGGGGTCTCCCTACGAGCAGTACTTC. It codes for CASQRGGSPYEQYF.

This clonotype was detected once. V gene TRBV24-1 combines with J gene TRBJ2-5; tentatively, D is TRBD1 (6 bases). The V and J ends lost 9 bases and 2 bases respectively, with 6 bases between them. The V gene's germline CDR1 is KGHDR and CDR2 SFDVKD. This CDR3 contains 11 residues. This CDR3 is CATGQQETQYF. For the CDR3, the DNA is TGTGCCACCGGACAGCAAGAGACCCAGTACTTC.

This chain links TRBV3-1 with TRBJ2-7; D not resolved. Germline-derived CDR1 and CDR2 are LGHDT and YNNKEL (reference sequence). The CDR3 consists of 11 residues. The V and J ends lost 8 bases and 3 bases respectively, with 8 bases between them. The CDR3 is CASLLFYEQYF. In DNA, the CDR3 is TGTGCCAGCCTCCTATTCTACGAGCAGTACTTC.

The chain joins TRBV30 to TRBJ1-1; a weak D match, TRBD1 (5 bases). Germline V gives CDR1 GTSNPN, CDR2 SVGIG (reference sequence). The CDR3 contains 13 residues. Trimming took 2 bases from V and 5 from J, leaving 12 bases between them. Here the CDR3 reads CAWSRLGGTEAFF. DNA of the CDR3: TGTGCCTGGAGTCGACTGGGGGGAACTGAAGCTTTCTTT.

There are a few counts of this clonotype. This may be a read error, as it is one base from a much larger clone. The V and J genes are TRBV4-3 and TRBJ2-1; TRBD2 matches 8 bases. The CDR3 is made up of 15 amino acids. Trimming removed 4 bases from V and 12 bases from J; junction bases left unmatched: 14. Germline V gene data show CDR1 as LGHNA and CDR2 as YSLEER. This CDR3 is CASSRRSGVLDGQFF. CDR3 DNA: TGCGCCAGCAGCCGCCGTAGCGGGGTTCTTGATGGGCAGTTCTTC.